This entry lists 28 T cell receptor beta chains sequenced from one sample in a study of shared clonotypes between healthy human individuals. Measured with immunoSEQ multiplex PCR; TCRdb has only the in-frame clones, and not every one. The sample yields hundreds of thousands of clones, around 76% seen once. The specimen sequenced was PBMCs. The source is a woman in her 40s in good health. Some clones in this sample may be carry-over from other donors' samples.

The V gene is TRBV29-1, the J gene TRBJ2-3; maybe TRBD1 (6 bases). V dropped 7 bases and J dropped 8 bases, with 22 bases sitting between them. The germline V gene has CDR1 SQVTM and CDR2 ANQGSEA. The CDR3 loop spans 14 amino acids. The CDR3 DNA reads TGCAGCGGCCTACGGGCAGGGGCCGCCGGTACGCAGTATTTT. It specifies CSGLRAGAAGTQYF.

In DNA form, the CDR3 reads TGTGCCAGCAGTTCCATCATGAACACTGAAGCTTTCTTT. Protein sequence: CASSSIMNTEAFF. The chain is built from TRBV6-5 and TRBJ1-1; D remains ambiguous. Germline CDR1 is MNHEY and CDR2 is SVGAGI. V was cut by 4 bases and J by 0 bases, with 6 bases left in between. The CDR3 is 13 residues long.

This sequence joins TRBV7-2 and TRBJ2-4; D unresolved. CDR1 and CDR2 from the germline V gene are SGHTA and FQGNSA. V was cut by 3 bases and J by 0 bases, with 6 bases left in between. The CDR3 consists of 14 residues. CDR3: CASSLRLAKNIQYF. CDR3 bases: TGTGCCAGCAGCTTGAGACTAGCCAAAAACATTCAGTACTTC.

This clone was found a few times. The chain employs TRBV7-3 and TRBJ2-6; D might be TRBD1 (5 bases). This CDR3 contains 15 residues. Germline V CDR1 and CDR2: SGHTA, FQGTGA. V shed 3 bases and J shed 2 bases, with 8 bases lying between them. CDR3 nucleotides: TGTGCCAGCAGCTTGACAGTAACTGGGGCCAACGTCCTGACTTTC. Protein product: CASSLTVTGANVLTF.

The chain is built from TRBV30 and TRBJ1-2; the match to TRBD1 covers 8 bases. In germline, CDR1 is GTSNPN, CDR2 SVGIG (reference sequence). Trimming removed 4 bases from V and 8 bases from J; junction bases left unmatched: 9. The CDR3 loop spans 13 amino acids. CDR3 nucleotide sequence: TGTGCCTGGATCGACAGGGGTAGCGGCGGCTACACCTTC. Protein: CAWIDRGSGGYTF.

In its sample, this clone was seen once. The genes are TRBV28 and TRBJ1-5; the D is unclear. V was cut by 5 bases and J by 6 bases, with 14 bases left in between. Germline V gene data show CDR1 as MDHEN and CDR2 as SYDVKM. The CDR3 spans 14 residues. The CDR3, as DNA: TGTGCCAGCAGTCAGCTGGTTAGTAGTCAGCCCCAGCATTTT. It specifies CASSQLVSSQPQHF.

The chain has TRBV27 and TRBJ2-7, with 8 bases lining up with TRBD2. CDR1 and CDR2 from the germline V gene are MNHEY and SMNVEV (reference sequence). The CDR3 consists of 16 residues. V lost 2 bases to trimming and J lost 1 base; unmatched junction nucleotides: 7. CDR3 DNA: TGTGCCAGCAGTTTACGGGAGCGGGGGAGATCCTACGAGCAGTACTTC. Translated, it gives CASSLRERGRSYEQYF.

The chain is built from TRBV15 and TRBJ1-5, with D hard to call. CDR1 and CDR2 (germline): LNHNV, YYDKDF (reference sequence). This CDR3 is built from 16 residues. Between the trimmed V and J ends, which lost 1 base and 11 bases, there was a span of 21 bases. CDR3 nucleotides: TGTGCCACCAGCAGAGGACATCAGACGCGGCAATCAGCCCAGCATTTT. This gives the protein CATSRGHQTRQSAQHF.

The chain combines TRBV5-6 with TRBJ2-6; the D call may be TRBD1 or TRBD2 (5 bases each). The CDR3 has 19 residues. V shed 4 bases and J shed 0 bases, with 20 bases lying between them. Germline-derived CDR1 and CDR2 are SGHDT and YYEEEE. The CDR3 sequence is CASSPGVRGRYSGANVLTF. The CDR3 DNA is TGTGCCAGCAGCCCCGGCGTCCGGGGCCGCTACTCTGGGGCCAACGTCCTGACTTTC.

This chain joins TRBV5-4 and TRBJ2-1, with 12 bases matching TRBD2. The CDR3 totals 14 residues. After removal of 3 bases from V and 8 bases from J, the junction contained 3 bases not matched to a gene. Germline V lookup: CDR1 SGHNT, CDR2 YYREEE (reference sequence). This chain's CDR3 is CASSWTSGIDEQFF. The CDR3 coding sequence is TGTGCCAGCAGCTGGACTAGCGGGATCGATGAGCAGTTCTTC. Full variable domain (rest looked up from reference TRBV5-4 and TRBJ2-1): ETGVTQSPTHLIKTRGQQVTLRCSSQSGHNTVSWYQQALGQGPQFIFQYYREEENGRGNFPPRFSGLQFPNYSSELNVNALELDDSALYLCASSWTSGIDEQFFGPGTRLTVL.

CDR3 DNA: TGCGCCAGCAGCTTGGAAGGGATCACCGGGGAGCTGTTTTTT. This codes for CASSLEGITGELFF. The chain is built from TRBV5-1 and TRBJ2-2; D gene unclear. Germline V gene lookup returns CDR1 SGHRS and CDR2 YFSETQ. The CDR3 has 14 amino acids. V was pared by 0 bases and J by 4 bases, with 7 bases between. The whole variable domain, filled in from reference TRBV5-1 and TRBJ2-2, reads KAGVTQTPRYLIKTRGQQVTLSCSPISGHRSVSWYQQTPGQGLQFLFEYFSETQRNKGNFPGRFSGRQFSNSRSEMNVSTLELGDSALYLCASSLEGITGELFFGEGSRLTVL.

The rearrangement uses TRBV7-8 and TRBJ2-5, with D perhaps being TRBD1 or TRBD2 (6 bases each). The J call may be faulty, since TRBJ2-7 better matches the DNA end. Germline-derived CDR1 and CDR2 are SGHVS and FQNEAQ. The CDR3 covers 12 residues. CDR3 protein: CASSHGGGEQYF. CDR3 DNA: TGTGCCAGCAGCCACGGGGGCGGCGAGCAGTACTTC.

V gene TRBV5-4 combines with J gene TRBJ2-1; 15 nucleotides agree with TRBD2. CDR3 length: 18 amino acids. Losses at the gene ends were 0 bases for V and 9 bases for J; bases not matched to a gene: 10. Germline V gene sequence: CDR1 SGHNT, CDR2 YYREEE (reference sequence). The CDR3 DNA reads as TGTGCCAGCAGCTTGGATTCGGGGACTAGCGGGAGGAGGGGTGAGCAGTTCTTC. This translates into CASSLDSGTSGRRGEQFF. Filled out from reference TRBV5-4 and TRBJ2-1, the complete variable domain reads ETGVTQSPTHLIKTRGQQVTLRCSSQSGHNTVSWYQQALGQGPQFIFQYYREEENGRGNFPPRFSGLQFPNYSSELNVNALELDDSALYLCASSLDSGTSGRRGEQFFGPGTRLTVL.

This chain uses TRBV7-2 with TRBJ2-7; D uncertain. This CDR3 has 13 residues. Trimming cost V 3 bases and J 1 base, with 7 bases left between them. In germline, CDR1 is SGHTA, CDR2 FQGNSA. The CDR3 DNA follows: TGTGCCAGCAGCTTGGAGTCGTCCTACGAGCAGTACTTC. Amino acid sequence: CASSLESSYEQYF.

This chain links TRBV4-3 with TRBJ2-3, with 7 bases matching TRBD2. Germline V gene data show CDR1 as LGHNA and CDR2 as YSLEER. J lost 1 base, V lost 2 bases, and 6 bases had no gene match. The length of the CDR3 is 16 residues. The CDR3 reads CASSQLSAGGTDTQYF. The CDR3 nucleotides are TGCGCCAGCAGCCAACTCTCTGCGGGAGGCACAGATACGCAGTATTTT.

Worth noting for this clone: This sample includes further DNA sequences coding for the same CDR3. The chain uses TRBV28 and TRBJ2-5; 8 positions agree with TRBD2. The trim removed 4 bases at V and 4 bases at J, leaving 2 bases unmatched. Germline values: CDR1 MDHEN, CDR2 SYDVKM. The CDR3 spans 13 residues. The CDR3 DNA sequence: TGTGCCAGCAGTTCCGGGGGGGGAGAGACCCAGTACTTC. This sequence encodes CASSSGGGETQYF.

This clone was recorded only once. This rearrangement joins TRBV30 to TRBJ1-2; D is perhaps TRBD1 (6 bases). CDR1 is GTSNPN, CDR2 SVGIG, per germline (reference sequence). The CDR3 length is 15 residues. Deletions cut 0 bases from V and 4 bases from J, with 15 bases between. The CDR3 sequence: CAWSVGRGFGYGYTF. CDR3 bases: TGTGCCTGGAGTGTCGGGAGGGGGTTCGGCTATGGCTACACCTTC.

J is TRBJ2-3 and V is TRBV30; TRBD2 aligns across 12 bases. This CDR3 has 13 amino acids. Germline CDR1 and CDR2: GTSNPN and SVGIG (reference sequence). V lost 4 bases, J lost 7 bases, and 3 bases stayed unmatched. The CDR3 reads CAWNLAGGNTQYF. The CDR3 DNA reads TGTGCCTGGAATCTAGCGGGAGGGAATACGCAGTATTTT.

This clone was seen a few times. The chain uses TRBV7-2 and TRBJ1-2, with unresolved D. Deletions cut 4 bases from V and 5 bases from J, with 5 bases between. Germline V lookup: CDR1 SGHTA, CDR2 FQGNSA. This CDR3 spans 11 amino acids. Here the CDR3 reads CASSYRYGYTF. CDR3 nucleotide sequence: TGTGCCAGCAGCTACCGATATGGCTACACCTTC.

The CDR3: CASTKSSQSRVRFF. CDR3 sequence (DNA): TGTGCCAGTACCAAATCCTCTCAGTCCCGGGTACGGTTCTTC. The chain employs TRBV19 and TRBJ2-1; D is uncertain. The germline V gene has CDR1 LNHDA and CDR2 SQIVND (reference sequence). CDR3 length: 14 amino acids. Trimming cost V 7 bases and J 15 bases, with 25 bases left between them. The full variable domain, its missing parts supplied by reference TRBV19 and TRBJ2-1, is DGGITQSPKYLFRKEGQNVTLSCEQNLNHDAMYWYRQDPGQGLRLIYYSQIVNDFQKGDIAEGYSVSREKKESFPLTVTSAQKNPTAFYLCASTKSSQSRVRFFGPGTRLTVL.

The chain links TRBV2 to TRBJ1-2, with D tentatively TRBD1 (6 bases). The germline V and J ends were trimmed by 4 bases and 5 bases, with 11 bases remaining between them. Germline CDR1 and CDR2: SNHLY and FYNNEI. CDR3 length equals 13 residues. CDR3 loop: CASSGGQDYGYTF. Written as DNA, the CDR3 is TGTGCCAGCAGTGGGGGGCAGGATTATGGCTACACCTTC.

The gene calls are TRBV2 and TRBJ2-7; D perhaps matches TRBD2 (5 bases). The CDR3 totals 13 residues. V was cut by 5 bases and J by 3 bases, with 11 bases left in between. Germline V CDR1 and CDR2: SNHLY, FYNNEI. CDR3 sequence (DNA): TGTGCCAGCAGTCCGGACGGGATCTACGAGCAGTACTTC. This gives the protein CASSPDGIYEQYF.

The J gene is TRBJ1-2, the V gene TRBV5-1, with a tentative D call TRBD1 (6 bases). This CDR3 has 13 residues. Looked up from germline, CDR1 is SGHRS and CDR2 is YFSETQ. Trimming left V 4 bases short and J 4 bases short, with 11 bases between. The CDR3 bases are TGCGCCAGCAGCCCGGACAGTGGCTATGGCTACACCTTC. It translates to CASSPDSGYGYTF.

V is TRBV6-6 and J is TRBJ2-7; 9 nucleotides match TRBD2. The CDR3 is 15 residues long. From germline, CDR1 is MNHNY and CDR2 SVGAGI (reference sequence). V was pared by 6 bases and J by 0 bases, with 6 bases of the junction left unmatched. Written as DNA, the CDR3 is TGTGCCAGCAGGGTGACTAGCGGCTACTCCTACGAGCAGTACTTC. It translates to CASRVTSGYSYEQYF.

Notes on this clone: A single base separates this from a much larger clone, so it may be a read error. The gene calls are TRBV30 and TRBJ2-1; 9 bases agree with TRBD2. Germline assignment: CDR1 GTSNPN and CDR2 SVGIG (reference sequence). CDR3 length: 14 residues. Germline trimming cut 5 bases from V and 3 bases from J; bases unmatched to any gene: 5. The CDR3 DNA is TGTGCCTGGGGTGCGGGAGGGGGCTACAATGAGCAGTTCTTC. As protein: CAWGAGGGYNEQFF.

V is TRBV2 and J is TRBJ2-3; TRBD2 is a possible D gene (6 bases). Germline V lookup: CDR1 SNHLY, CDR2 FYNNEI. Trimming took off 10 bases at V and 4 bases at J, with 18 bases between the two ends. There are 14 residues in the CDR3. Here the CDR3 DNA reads TGTGCCATCCCGGGGAGCGGGCACTCAGATACGCAGTATTTT. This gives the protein CAIPGSGHSDTQYF.

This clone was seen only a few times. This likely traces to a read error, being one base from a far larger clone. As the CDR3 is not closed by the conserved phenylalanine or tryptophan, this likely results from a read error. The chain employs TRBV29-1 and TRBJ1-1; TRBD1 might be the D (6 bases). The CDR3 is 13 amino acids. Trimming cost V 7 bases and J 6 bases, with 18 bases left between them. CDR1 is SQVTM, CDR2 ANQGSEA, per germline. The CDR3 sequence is CSAYRDKDAEAFS. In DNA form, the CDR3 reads TGCAGCGCTTACCGGGACAAGGATGCTGAAGCTTTCTCT.

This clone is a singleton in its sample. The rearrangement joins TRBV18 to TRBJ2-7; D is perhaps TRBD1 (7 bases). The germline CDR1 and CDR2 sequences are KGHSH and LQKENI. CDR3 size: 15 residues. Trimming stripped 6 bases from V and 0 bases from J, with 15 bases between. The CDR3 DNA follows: TGTGCCAGCTCCCCCGGAGGGGGCCACTCCTACGAGCAGTACTTC. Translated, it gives CASSPGGGHSYEQYF.